This passage covers 27 T cell receptor beta chains from one sample sequenced in a study of blood T cell repertoires in COVID-19. TCRdb's copy holds only in-frame clones and misses some; the assay was immunoSEQ multiplex PCR. The repertoire holds around 400,000 clones, with about nine tenths as singletons. What was sequenced was PBMCs or T cells enriched from blood (not recorded which). These receptors all come from a woman in her 30s who had recovered from COVID-19.

The gene calls are TRBV2 and TRBJ2-3; maybe TRBD2 (5 bases). The CDR3 runs 18 residues. Trimming pared 3 bases from V and 0 bases from J, leaving 19 bases between. Germline V gives CDR1 SNHLY, CDR2 FYNNEI. The CDR3 coding sequence is TGTGCCAGCAGTGAGGGTTTGTCAAGCGGTAGGAGCACAGATACGCAGTATTTT. This sequence encodes CASSEGLSSGRSTDTQYF.

V usage is TRBV12-5 and J usage is TRBJ2-1; 10 nucleotides align to TRBD2. The CDR3 covers 15 residues. Germline V gene data show CDR1 as LGHNT and CDR2 as FRNRAP. V shed 3 bases and J 6 bases; nucleotides not matched to a gene: 5. The CDR3, as DNA: TGTGCTAGTGGTTTTGGGGTAGCGGGAGGCAATGAGCAGTTCTTC. Translation: CASGFGVAGGNEQFF.

CDR3 sequence (DNA): TGTGCCAGTAGTAGGGCCCGGGGGGGCCCAGTCGGACCGTTCTTC. It is translated as CASSRARGGPVGPFF. The rearrangement uses TRBV19 and TRBJ2-1, with 8 bases fitting TRBD2. V was clipped by 4 bases and J by 15 bases; unmatched bases: 17. Germline-derived CDR1 and CDR2 are LNHDA and SQIVND (reference sequence). CDR3 length: 15 residues. Complete variable domain (other parts from reference TRBV19 and TRBJ2-1): DGGITQSPKYLFRKEGQNVTLSCEQNLNHDAMYWYRQDPGQGLRLIYYSQIVNDFQKGDIAEGYSVSREKKESFPLTVTSAQKNPTAFYLCASSRARGGPVGPFFGPGTRLTVL.

This clone was seen only a few times. This chain uses TRBV29-1 with TRBJ2-2; tentative D call: TRBD2 (6 bases). Germline loops: CDR1 SQVTM, CDR2 ANQGSEA. V dropped 6 bases and J dropped 4 bases, with 9 bases sitting between them. The CDR3 is 12 residues long. CDR3 coding DNA: TGCAGCGTAGGGACTCTCACCGGGGAGCTGTTTTTT. Protein: CSVGTLTGELFF.

The rearrangement joins TRBV11-2 to TRBJ1-2; TRBD1 might be the D (6 bases). The CDR3 sequence is 14 residues long. From germline, CDR1 is SGHAT and CDR2 FQNNGV. V was clipped by 6 bases and J by 4 bases, with 15 bases between them. The CDR3 nucleotides read TGTGCCAGCAGGGCCACAGGGACGGGCTATGGCTACACCTTC. It codes for CASRATGTGYGYTF.

The chain recombines TRBV15 with TRBJ2-1; 10 bases agree with TRBD2. This CDR3 is 15 amino acids long. Germline assignment: CDR1 LNHNV and CDR2 YYDKDF (reference sequence). J lost 15 bases, V lost 4 bases, and 15 bases had no gene match. The CDR3 DNA reads as TGTGCCACCAGCACGGCTAGCGGGGGTCCGTTTGTTGGGTTCTTC. Protein product: CATSTASGGPFVGFF.

This rearrangement joins TRBV29-1 to TRBJ2-7; the match to TRBD2 covers 12 bases. This CDR3 is built from 18 residues. J was trimmed by 1 base and V by 6 bases; bases with no gene match: 16. In germline, CDR1 is SQVTM, CDR2 ANQGSEA. CDR3: CSVSVLGLAGIRSYEQYF. The CDR3, as DNA: TGCAGCGTGTCGGTTTTAGGACTAGCGGGAATAAGGTCCTACGAGCAGTACTTC.

This chain links TRBV5-1 with TRBJ1-4; tentatively, D is TRBD1 (6 bases). V was pared by 1 base and J by 5 bases, with 9 bases between. This CDR3 has 14 amino acids. Germline V gene data show CDR1 as SGHRS and CDR2 as YFSETQ. In DNA form, the CDR3 reads TGCGCCAGCAGCTTGTCAGGACAGAATGAAAAACTGTTTTTT. It specifies CASSLSGQNEKLFF.

The chain has TRBV11-2 and TRBJ1-1; 12 bases map to TRBD1. Germline V gene sequence: CDR1 SGHAT, CDR2 FQNNGV. J gave up 7 bases and V 5 bases, and 17 bases lay outside the gene matches. The CDR3 contains 18 residues. The CDR3 coding sequence is TGTGCCAGCAGCCCGCCGTTGGGGACAGGGGGCCCGAATAGTGAAGCTTTCTTT. Translation: CASSPPLGTGGPNSEAFF.

The chain couples TRBV5-1 to TRBJ2-1; TRBD2 matches at 8 bases. Germline CDR1 SGHRS, CDR2 YFSETQ. After removal of 3 bases from V and 2 bases from J, the junction contained 10 bases not matched to a gene. The CDR3 length is 17 residues. For the CDR3, the DNA is TGCGCCAGCAGCTCCACCGTTAGCGGGAATGCCTACAATGAGCAGTTCTTC. As protein: CASSSTVSGNAYNEQFF.

The chain combines TRBV29-1 with TRBJ2-1; TRBD2 aligns across 8 bases. Germline lookup yields CDR1 SQVTM and CDR2 ANQGSEA. V dropped 6 bases and J dropped 4; count of bases not matched to a gene: 17. The CDR3 is made up of 17 amino acids. CDR3 bases: TGCAGCGTGGGTCTATCTCGGGGGGGGTCACGATACAATGAGCAGTTCTTC. Protein product: CSVGLSRGGSRYNEQFF.

The rearrangement uses TRBV7-2 and TRBJ1-4; D remains ambiguous. The CDR3 extends over 13 amino acids. The germline V gene has CDR1 SGHTA and CDR2 FQGNSA. V shed 1 base and J shed 5 bases, with 5 bases lying between them. The CDR3 DNA reads as TGTGCCAGCAGCTTAGGGGCAAATGAAAAACTGTTTTTT. It codes for CASSLGANEKLFF.

The chain couples TRBV27 to TRBJ2-7, with 12 bases matching TRBD2. Trimming cost V 4 bases and J 3 bases; bases outside gene matches: 4. Germline V lookup: CDR1 MNHEY, CDR2 SMNVEV (reference sequence). The CDR3 has 15 amino acids. The CDR3 spells CASSSLAGGRYEQYF. CDR3 coding DNA: TGTGCCAGCAGTTCGCTAGCGGGGGGGCGCTACGAGCAGTACTTC.

The J gene is TRBJ1-2, the V gene TRBV5-1, with a weak D call TRBD1 (6 bases). Germline loops: CDR1 SGHRS, CDR2 YFSETQ. V gave up 4 bases and J gave up 4 bases, with 11 bases separating them. The CDR3 spans 13 residues. CDR3 residues: CASSRDISYGYTF. The CDR3 nucleotides are TGCGCCAGCAGCCGGGACATCTCCTATGGCTACACCTTC. Complete variable domain (other parts from reference TRBV5-1 and TRBJ1-2): KAGVTQTPRYLIKTRGQQVTLSCSPISGHRSVSWYQQTPGQGLQFLFEYFSETQRNKGNFPGRFSGRQFSNSRSEMNVSTLELGDSALYLCASSRDISYGYTFGSGTRLTVV.

This clone has only one observation. This rearrangement joins TRBV27 to TRBJ2-7, with TRBD2 identical over 10 bases. Unmatched junction bases numbered 6, after V lost 4 bases and J lost 3 bases. This CDR3 is 15 amino acids long. In germline, CDR1 is MNHEY, CDR2 SMNVEV (reference sequence). The CDR3 DNA is TGTGCCAGCAGTTATTCGGGACTAGCGAACTACGAGCAGTACTTC. This codes for CASSYSGLANYEQYF.

This clone showed up just once. The V and J genes are TRBV6-2 or TRBV6-3 and TRBJ2-1, with D perhaps matching TRBD2 (7 bases). Trimming cost V 3 bases and J 4 bases, with 16 bases left between them. The CDR3 sequence is 16 residues long. CDR1 is MNHEY, CDR2 SVGEGT, per germline. The CDR3 bases are TGTGCCAGCAGTTATCTGGCGGGGGCCTTATACAATGAGCAGTTCTTC. Amino acids: CASSYLAGALYNEQFF.

The chain has TRBV6-2 or TRBV6-3 and TRBJ2-2; D is possibly TRBD2 (6 bases). V gave up 2 bases and J gave up 1 base, with 11 bases separating them. The CDR3 is 16 amino acids. The germline CDR1 and CDR2 sequences are MNHEY and SVGEGT. CDR3 protein: CASSYGRTMNTGELFF. The CDR3 DNA is TGTGCCAGCAGTTACGGGAGGACAATGAACACCGGGGAGCTGTTTTTT.

This clone has only a few counts. The sample carries other DNA sequences with the same CDR3. V is TRBV29-1 and J is TRBJ1-1, with D hard to call. With 7 bases removed from V and 5 bases from J, the gap between germline ends came to 11 bases. This CDR3 contains 11 residues. CDR1 is SQVTM, CDR2 ANQGSEA, per germline. The CDR3 DNA sequence: TGCAGCGCCCTCGTTCTGACTGAAGCTTTCTTT. Amino acid sequence: CSALVLTEAFF.

DNA of the CDR3: TGCGCCAGCAGCCAAGGGTCCCCTCCGACAGGGGTTGGAAACACCATATATTTT. As protein: CASSQGSPPTGVGNTIYF. The chain uses TRBV4-1 and TRBJ1-3; 8 nucleotides align to TRBD1. The V and J ends lost 1 base and 3 bases, in that order; junction bases with no gene match: 11. The CDR3 has 18 amino acids. Germline V gene lookup returns CDR1 MGHRA and CDR2 YSYEKL.

V is TRBV7-8 and J is TRBJ1-2; D ambiguous. The CDR3 contains 14 residues. Germline V lookup: CDR1 SGHVS, CDR2 FQNEAQ. The V end lost 4 bases, the J end lost 1 base, and 10 bases lay between the germline ends. The CDR3 spells CASSSEQFNYGYTF. In DNA form, the CDR3 reads TGTGCCAGCAGCTCAGAACAGTTTAACTATGGCTACACCTTC.

As regards this clone: Other DNA sequences in this sample translate to the same CDR3. The chain uses TRBV19 and TRBJ2-7; TRBD2 might be the D (5 bases). Germline V lookup: CDR1 LNHDA, CDR2 SQIVND (reference sequence). The CDR3 covers 12 residues. V gave up 11 bases and J gave up 2 bases, with 13 bases separating them. The CDR3, as DNA: TGTGCCTCGAGCGGAGGCGCCTACGAGCAGTACTTC. This gives the protein CASSGGAYEQYF. Looking up the rest from reference TRBV19 and TRBJ2-7 gives the full variable domain: DGGITQSPKYLFRKEGQNVTLSCEQNLNHDAMYWYRQDPGQGLRLIYYSQIVNDFQKGDIAEGYSVSREKKESFPLTVTSAQKNPTAFYLCASSGGAYEQYFGPGTRLTVT.

The V gene is TRBV24-1, the J gene TRBJ2-1; TRBD1 aligns across 7 bases. This CDR3 has 15 amino acids. The V gene end was trimmed by 6 bases and the J gene end by 3 bases; junction bases not matched to a gene: 7. Germline V gene lookup returns CDR1 KGHDR and CDR2 SFDVKD. In DNA form, the CDR3 reads TGTGCCACCAGTAGTCGGACAGGTGTCTACAATGAGCAGTTCTTC. Encoded protein: CATSSRTGVYNEQFF.

The rearrangement joins TRBV6-2 or TRBV6-3 to TRBJ1-1; a possible D gene is TRBD1 (6 bases). The CDR3 contains 18 residues. Germline loops: CDR1 MNHEY, CDR2 SVGEGT. V was shortened by 0 bases and J by 3 bases, with 20 bases between the two germline ends. The CDR3 nucleotides read TGTGCCAGCAGTTACTCCCGGGGGGACACCGTTGGGGACACTGAAGCTTTCTTT. Protein product: CASSYSRGDTVGDTEAFF.

This chain connects TRBV9 to TRBJ1-2; D ambiguous. This CDR3 region has 15 residues. V shed 4 bases and J shed 5 bases, with 18 bases lying between them. The germline CDR1 and CDR2 sequences are SGDLS and YYNGEE. This CDR3 reads CASSQELDGGYGYTF. DNA of the CDR3: TGTGCCAGCAGCCAAGAACTGGACGGAGGATATGGCTACACCTTC.

The chain uses TRBV27 and TRBJ2-7; no firm D call. Trimming took off 0 bases at V and 0 bases at J, with 9 bases between the two ends. Germline V lookup: CDR1 MNHEY, CDR2 SMNVEV (reference sequence). There are 15 residues in the CDR3. The CDR3 nucleotides are TGTGCCAGCAGTTTATCCCCGGTCCTCTCCTACGAGCAGTACTTC. This codes for CASSLSPVLSYEQYF.

The chain recombines TRBV15 with TRBJ1-1; tentative D call: TRBD1 (5 bases). V lost 0 bases and J 4 bases, leaving 12 bases between the germline ends. The CDR3 is 15 residues long. Per germline, CDR1 LNHNV and CDR2 YYDKDF (reference sequence). Written as DNA, the CDR3 is TGTGCCACCAGCAGAGATCTCGGGGGGAGCACTGAAGCTTTCTTT. It is translated as CATSRDLGGSTEAFF.

This clone occurred a few times. This chain connects TRBV19 to TRBJ1-1; 7 bases line up with TRBD1. Germline V gene lookup returns CDR1 LNHDA and CDR2 SQIVND (reference sequence). This CDR3 is 15 amino acids long. With V trimmed by 2 bases and J by 1 base, 4 bases remained unmatched. The CDR3 nucleotides are TGTGCCAGTAGTATATGGGACAGCAAGAACACTGAAGCTTTCTTT. This translates into CASSIWDSKNTEAFF.